A single sample gave rise to the 7 T cell receptor beta chains below, sequenced in a study of post-analysis software for immune sequencing data. Study observations and caveats: In patients, TRBV5-6, TRBV5-1 and TRBV20-1 belonged to roughly 5 TRBV segments found more frequently than in controls.

Built from TCR beta cDNA, the libraries had unique molecular identifiers in them. Each CDR3 protein is one row after TCRdb ran MiXCR on the PCR reads. The sample lists more than 500,000 distinct CDR3 sequences; 34% were seen once. No antigens are known for them. The sample comprised blood. Receptors originate from a girl under 18 with multiple sclerosis.

This clonotype was seen only a few times. V gene TRBV20-1 combines with J gene TRBJ1-5; D may be TRBD1 (5 bases). V was pared by 0 bases and J by 12 bases, with 12 bases between. The CDR3 consists of 12 residues. Germline V lookup: CDR1 DFQATT, CDR2 SNEGSKA (reference sequence). The DNA for the CDR3 is TGCAGTGCTAGAGATGGGGCAGGGAACCAGCATTTT. As protein: CSARDGAGNQHF.

V is TRBV20-1 and J is TRBJ1-5; D call uncertain. V was clipped by 2 bases and J by 3 bases, with 11 bases between them. Germline V CDR1 and CDR2: DFQATT, SNEGSKA (reference sequence). The CDR3 loop spans 14 amino acids. In DNA form, the CDR3 reads TGCAGTGCTAGATGGACGCTAAACAATCAGCCCCAGCATTTT. It is translated as CSARWTLNNQPQHF.

This chain links TRBV28 with TRBJ2-3, with D possibly being TRBD1 or TRBD2 (5 bases each). Germline-derived CDR1 and CDR2 are MDHEN and SYDVKM. V was clipped by 6 bases and J by 5 bases, with 15 bases between them. The CDR3 runs to 14 residues. CDR3 DNA: TGTGCCAGCAGCCCCCCTTCTGGGGGAGATACGCAGTATTTT. Its translation is CASSPPSGGDTQYF.

The chain links TRBV3-1 to TRBJ2-5; 8 bases agree with TRBD2. This CDR3 is 17 amino acids long. Germline CDR1 reads LGHDT; CDR2 reads YNNKEL (reference sequence). Trimming cost V 0 bases and J 1 base; bases outside gene matches: 7. Here the CDR3 reads CASSQDHTSGSQETQYF. The CDR3 DNA reads TGTGCCAGCAGCCAAGATCATACTAGCGGTAGCCAAGAGACCCAGTACTTC.

This chain uses TRBV7-2 with TRBJ2-2; D is possibly TRBD1 or TRBD2 (5 bases each). This CDR3 spans 14 amino acids. CDR1 and CDR2 (germline): SGHTA, FQGNSA. Trimming removed 5 bases from V and 5 bases from J, with 12 bases in between. The CDR3 sequence is CASSEMGETGELFF. CDR3 DNA sequence: TGTGCCAGCAGCGAAATGGGGGAAACCGGGGAGCTGTTTTTT.

This clonotype came up a few times. The chain recombines TRBV20-1 with TRBJ1-2; 9 bases line up with TRBD1. The V segment lost 6 bases and the J segment 6 bases; nucleotides outside the gene matches: 14. Germline CDR1 reads DFQATT; CDR2 reads SNEGSKA (reference sequence). The CDR3 spans 15 residues. In DNA, the CDR3 is TGCAGTGCCGGCCCGGGGACAGGGTTGAGGGATGGCTACACCTTC. Protein sequence: CSAGPGTGLRDGYTF.

J is TRBJ2-5 and V is TRBV7-2; 9 bases fit TRBD2. The CDR3 runs to 15 residues. Germline values: CDR1 SGHTA, CDR2 FQGNSA. Germline trimming cut 5 bases from V and 2 bases from J; bases unmatched to any gene: 6. CDR3 in DNA: TGTGCCAGCAGCCGGCGGCTAGCGGGGCAAGAGACCCAGTACTTC. Its translation: CASSRRLAGQETQYF.